What follows is one T cell receptor beta chain and its context. As yet, its antigen is unknown. This entry comes from a study of T cell repertoires in cytomegalovirus infection. Using its own MiXCR run on the reads, TCRdb lists one record per CDR3 protein. This sample carries just under 500,000 distinct CDR3 sequences, around 35% of them seen once, and the ten largest clones take about 17%. CDR3 length: 15 amino acids. The J segment lost 1 base and the V segment lost 3 bases, leaving 5 bases of the junction unmatched. Germline V lookup: CDR1 LGHDT, CDR2 YNNKEL (reference sequence). Sequencing was performed on cultured PBMCs, taken from culture after CMV antigen stimulation. The sequence derives from a human donor in good health (CMV status not recorded). Some clones in this sample may be carry-over from other donors' samples. The V and J genes are TRBV3-1 and TRBJ1-1, with TRBD1 matching over 7 bases. Written as DNA, the CDR3 is TGTGCCAGCAGCCACTCCGGGACAGCGAACACTGAAGCTTTCTTT. It encodes CASSHSGTANTEAFF.